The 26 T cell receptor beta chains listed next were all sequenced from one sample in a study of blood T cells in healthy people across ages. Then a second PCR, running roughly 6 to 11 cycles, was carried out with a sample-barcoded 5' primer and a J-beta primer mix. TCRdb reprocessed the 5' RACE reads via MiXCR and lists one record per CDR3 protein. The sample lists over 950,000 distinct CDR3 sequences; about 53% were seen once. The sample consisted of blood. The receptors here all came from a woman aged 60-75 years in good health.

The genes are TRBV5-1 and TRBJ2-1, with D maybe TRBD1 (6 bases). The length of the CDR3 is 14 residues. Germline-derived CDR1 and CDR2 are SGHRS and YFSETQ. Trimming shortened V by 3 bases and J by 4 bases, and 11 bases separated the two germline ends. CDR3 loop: CASSSGDRYNEQFF. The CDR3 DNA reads TGCGCCAGCAGCTCAGGGGACCGGTACAATGAGCAGTTCTTC.

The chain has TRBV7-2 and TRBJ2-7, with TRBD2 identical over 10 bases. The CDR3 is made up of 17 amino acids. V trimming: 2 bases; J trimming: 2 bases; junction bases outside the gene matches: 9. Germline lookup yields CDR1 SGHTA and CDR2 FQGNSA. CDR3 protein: CASSLYSSGSLTYEQYF. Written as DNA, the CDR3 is TGTGCCAGCAGCTTATATTCTAGCGGGAGCCTTACCTACGAGCAGTACTTC.

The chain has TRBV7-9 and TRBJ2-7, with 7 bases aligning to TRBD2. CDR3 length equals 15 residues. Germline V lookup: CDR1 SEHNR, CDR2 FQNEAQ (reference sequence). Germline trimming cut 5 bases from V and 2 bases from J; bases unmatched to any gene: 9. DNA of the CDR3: TGTGCCAGCAGCCCTGGACTAGATCTAACCTACGAGCAGTACTTC. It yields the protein CASSPGLDLTYEQYF.

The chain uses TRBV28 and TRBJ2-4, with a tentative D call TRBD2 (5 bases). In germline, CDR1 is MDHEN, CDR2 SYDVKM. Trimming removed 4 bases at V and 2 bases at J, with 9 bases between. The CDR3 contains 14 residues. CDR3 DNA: TGTGCCAGCAGTTCGGGGTGGCCCAAAAACATTCAGTACTTC. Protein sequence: CASSSGWPKNIQYF.

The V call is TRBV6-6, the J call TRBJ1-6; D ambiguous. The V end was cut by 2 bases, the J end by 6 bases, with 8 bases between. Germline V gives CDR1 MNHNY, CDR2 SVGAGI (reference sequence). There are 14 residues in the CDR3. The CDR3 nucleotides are TGTGCCAGCAGTTACAATCCTTCTAATTCACCCCTCCACTTT. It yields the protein CASSYNPSNSPLHF.

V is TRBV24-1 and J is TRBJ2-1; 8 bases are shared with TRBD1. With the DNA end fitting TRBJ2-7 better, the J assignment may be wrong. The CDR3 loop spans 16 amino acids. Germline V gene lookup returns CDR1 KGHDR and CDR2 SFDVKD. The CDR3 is CATSDSRTGRYNEQYF. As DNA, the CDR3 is TGTGCCACCAGTGATTCAAGGACAGGGAGGTACAATGAGCAGTACTTC.

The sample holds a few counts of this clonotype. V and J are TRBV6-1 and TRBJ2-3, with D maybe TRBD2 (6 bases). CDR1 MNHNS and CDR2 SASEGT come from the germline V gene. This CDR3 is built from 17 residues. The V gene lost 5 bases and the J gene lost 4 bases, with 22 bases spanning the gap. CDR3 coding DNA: TGTGCCAGCAGTCCCACATCGTGGGAGGTGATATCAGATACGCAGTATTTT. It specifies CASSPTSWEVISDTQYF.

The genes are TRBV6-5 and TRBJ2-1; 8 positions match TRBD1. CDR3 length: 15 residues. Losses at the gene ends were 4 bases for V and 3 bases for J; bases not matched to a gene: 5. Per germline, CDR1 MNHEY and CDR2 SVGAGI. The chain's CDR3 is CASSFRGRGYNEQFF. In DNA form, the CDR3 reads TGTGCCAGCAGTTTCAGGGGGCGAGGCTACAATGAGCAGTTCTTC.

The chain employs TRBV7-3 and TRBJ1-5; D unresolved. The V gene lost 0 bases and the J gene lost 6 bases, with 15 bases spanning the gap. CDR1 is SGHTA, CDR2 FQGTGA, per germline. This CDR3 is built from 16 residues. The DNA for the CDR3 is TGTGCCAGCAGCTTAACGTTTTCTGGAGAACGTCAGCCCCAGCATTTT. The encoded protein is CASSLTFSGERQPQHF. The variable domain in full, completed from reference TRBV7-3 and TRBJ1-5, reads GAGVSQTPSNKVTEKGKYVELRCDPISGHTALYWYRQSLGQGPEFLIYFQGTGAADDSGLPNDRFFAVRPEGSVSTLKIQRTERGDSAVYLCASSLTFSGERQPQHFGDGTRLSIL.

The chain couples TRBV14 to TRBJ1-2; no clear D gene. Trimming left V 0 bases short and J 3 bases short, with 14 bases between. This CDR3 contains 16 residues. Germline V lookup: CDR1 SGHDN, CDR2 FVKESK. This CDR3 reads CASSQDGMGNHYGYTF. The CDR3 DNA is TGTGCCAGCAGCCAAGATGGAATGGGGAACCACTATGGCTACACCTTC.

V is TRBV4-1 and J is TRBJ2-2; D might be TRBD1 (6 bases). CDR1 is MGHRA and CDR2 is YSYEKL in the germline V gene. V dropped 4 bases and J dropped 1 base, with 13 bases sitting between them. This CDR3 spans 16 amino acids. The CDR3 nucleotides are TGCGCCAGCAGCCCCAAGGGGACATGGAACACCGGGGAGCTGTTTTTT. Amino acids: CASSPKGTWNTGELFF.

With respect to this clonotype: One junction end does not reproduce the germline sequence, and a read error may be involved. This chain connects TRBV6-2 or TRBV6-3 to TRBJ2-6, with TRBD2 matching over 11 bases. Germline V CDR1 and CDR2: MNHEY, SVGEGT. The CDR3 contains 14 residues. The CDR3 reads CASRRSGRASVLTF. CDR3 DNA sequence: TGTGCCAGCAGGCGTAGCGGGAGGGCCAGCGTCCTGACTTTC.

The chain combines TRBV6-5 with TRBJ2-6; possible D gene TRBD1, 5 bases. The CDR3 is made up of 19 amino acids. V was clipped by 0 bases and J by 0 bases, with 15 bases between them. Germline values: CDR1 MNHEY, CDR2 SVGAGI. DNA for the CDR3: TGTGCCAGCAGTTACTCTGCTTTCAGGGTGGGCTCTGGGGCCAACGTCCTGACTTTC. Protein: CASSYSAFRVGSGANVLTF.

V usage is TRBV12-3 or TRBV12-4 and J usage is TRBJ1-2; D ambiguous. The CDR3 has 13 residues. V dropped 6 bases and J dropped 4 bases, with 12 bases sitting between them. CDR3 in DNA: TGTGCCAGCAGCCCATTCGCCCGCTATGGCTACACCTTC. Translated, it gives CASSPFARYGYTF.

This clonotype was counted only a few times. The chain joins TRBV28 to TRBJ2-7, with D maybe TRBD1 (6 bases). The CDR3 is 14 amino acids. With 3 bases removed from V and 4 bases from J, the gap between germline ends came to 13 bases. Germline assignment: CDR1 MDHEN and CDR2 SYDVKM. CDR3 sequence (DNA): TGTGCCAGCAGTTTCAGGGGTCCCCCATACGAGCAGTACTTC. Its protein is CASSFRGPPYEQYF.

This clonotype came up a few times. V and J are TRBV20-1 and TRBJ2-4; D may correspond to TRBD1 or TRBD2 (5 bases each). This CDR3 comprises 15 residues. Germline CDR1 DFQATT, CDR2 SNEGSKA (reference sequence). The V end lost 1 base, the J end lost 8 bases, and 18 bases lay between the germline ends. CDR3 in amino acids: CSARVRGGPVDIQYF. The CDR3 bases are TGCAGTGCTAGAGTCCGGGGCGGTCCGGTGGACATTCAGTACTTC.

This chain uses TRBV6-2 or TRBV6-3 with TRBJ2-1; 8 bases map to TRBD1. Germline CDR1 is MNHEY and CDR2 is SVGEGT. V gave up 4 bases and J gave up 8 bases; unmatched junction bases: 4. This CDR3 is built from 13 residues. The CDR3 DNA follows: TGTGCCAGCAGTTTCAGGGGGCGGGATGAGCAGTTCTTC. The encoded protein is CASSFRGRDEQFF.

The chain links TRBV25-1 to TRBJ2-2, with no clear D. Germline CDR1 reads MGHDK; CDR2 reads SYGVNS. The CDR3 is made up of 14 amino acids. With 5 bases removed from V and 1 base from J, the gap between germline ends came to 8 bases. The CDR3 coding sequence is TGTGCCAGCAGTAAACACTTGAACACCGGGGAGCTGTTTTTT. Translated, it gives CASSKHLNTGELFF.

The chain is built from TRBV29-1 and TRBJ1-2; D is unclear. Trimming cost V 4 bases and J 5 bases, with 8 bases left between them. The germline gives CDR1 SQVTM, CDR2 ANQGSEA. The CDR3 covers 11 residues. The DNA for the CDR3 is TGCAGCGTTGCCCTAGCATATGGCTACACCTTC. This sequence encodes CSVALAYGYTF. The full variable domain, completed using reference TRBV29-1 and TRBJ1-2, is SAVISQKPSRDICQRGTSLTIQCQVDSQVTMMFWYRQQPGQSLTLIATANQGSEATYESGFVIDKFPISRPNLTFSTLTVSNMSPEDSSIYLCSVALAYGYTFGSGTRLTVV.

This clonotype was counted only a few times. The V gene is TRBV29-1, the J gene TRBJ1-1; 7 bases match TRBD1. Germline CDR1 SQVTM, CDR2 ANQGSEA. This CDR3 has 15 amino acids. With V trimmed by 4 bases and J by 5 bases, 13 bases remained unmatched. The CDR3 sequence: CSVVVSPGGHTEAFF. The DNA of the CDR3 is TGCAGCGTTGTGGTCTCTCCAGGGGGTCATACTGAAGCTTTCTTT.

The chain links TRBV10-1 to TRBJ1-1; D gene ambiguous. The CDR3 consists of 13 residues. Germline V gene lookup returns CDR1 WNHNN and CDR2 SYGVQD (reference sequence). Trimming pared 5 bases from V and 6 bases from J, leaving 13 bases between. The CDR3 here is CASSLTGSPEAFF. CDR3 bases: TGCGCCAGCAGTCTGACGGGCTCCCCTGAAGCTTTCTTT.

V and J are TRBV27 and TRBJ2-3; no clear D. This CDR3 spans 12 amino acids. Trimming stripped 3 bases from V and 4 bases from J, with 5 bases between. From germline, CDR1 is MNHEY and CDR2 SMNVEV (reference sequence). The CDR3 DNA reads TGTGCCAGCAGTTTTCACTCAGATACGCAGTATTTT. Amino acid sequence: CASSFHSDTQYF.

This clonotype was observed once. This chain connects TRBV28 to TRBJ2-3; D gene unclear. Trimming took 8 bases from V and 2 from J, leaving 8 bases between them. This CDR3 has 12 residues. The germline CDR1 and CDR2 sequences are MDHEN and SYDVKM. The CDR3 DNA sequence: TGTGCCAGCTGCGCCCCCACAGATACGCAGTATTTT. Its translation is CASCAPTDTQYF.

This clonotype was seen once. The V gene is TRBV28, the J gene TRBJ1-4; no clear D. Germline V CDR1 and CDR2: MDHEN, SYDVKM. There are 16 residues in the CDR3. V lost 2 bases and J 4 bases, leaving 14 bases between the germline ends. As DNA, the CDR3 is TGTGCCAGCAGTTTAATCCCGAGCAGCATTAATGAAAAACTGTTTTTT. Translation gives CASSLIPSSINEKLFF.

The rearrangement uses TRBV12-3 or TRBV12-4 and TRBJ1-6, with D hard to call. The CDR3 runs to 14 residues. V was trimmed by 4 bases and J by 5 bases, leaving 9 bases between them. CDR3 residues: CASSYLADNSPLHF. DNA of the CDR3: TGTGCCAGCAGTTATTTGGCAGATAATTCACCCCTCCACTTT.

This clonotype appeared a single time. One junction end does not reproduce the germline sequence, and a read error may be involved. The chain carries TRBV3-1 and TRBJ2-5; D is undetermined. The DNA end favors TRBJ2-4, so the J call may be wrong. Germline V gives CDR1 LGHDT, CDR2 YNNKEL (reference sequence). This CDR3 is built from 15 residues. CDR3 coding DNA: TGTACCAGTAGCCAAGTCCGGCACAGTAAAAACATTCAGTACTTC. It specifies CTSSQVRHSKNIQYF.